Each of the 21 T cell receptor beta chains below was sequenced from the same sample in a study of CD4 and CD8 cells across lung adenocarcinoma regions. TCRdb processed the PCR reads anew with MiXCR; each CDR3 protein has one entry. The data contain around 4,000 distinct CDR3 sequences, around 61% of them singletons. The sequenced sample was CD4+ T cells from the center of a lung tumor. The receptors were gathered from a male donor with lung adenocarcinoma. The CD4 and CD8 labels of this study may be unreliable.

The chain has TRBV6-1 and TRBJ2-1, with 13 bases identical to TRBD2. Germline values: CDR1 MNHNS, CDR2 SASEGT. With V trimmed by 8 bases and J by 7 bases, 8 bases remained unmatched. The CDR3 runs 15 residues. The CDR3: CASGRLAGGKNEQFF. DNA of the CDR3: TGTGCCAGCGGACGACTAGCGGGAGGCAAGAATGAGCAGTTCTTC.

The chain's CDR3 is CASSLYRVEQYF. For the CDR3, the DNA is TGTGCCAGCAGTTTATACAGGGTCGAGCAGTACTTC. The chain carries TRBV12-3 or TRBV12-4 and TRBJ2-4; perhaps TRBD1 as D (6 bases). The DNA end is a closer match to TRBJ2-7, so the J assignment may be wrong. The CDR3 has 12 residues.

The CDR3 bases are TGTGCCAGCAGTGCTCAGGCCGGCAAAAACATTCAGTACTTC. Translating it yields CASSAQAGKNIQYF. The rearrangement joins TRBV6-1 to TRBJ2-4; no reliable D call. Germline CDR1 MNHNS, CDR2 SASEGT. Deletions cut 4 bases from V and 3 bases from J, with 10 bases between. This CDR3 is built from 14 residues.

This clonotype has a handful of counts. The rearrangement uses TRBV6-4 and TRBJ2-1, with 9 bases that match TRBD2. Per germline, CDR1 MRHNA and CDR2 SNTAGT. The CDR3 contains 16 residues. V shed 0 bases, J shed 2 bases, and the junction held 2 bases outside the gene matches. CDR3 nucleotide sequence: TGTGCCAGCAGTGACTCGCTAGCGGGAACCTACAATGAGCAGTTCTTC. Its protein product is CASSDSLAGTYNEQFF.

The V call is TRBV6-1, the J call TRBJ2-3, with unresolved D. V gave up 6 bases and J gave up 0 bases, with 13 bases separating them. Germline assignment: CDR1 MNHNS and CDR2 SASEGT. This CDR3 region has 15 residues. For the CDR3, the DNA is TGTGCCAGCAGCGACACGCCGGCTAGCACAGATACGCAGTATTTT. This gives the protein CASSDTPASTDTQYF.

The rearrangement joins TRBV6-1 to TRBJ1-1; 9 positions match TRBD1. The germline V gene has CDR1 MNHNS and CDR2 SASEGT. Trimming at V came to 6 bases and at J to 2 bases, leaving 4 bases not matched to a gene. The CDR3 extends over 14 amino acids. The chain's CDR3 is CASSRDRANTEAFF. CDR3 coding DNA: TGTGCCAGCAGCAGGGACAGGGCAAACACTGAAGCTTTCTTT.

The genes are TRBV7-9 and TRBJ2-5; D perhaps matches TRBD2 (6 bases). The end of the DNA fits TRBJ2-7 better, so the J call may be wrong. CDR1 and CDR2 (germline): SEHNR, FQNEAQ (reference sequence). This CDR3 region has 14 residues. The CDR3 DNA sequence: TGTGCCAGCAGTTCAGACGGGAGTGCCTACGAGCAGTACTTC. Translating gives CASSSDGSAYEQYF.

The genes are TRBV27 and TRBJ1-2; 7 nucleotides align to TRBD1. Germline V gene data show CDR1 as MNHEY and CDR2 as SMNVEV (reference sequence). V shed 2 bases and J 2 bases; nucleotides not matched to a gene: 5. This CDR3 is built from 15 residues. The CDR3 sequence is CASSLVAGQNYGYTF. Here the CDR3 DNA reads TGTGCCAGCAGTTTAGTGGCGGGACAGAACTATGGCTACACCTTC.

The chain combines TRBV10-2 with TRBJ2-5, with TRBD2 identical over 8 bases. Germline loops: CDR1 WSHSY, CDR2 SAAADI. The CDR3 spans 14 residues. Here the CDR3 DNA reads TGCGCGGGGAGCGGGGGAGGCGACCAAGAGACCCAGTACTTC. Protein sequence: CAGSGGGDQETQYF.

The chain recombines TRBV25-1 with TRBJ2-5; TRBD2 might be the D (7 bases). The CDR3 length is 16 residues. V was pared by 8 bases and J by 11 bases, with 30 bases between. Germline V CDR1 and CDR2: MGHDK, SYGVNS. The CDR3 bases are TGTGCCAGCGGGGGGGCCGGGGGCGGGGCTAGAGATACGCAGTACTTC. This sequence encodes CASGGAGGGARDTQYF.

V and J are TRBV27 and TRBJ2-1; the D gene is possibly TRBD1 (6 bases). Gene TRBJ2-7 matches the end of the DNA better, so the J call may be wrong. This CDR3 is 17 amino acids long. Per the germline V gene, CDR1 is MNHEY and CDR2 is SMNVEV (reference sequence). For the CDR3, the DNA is TGTGCCAGCAGCGCAAAAGTGACTGGGGGCTACTCCTACGAGCAGTACTTC. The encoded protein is CASSAKVTGGYSYEQYF.

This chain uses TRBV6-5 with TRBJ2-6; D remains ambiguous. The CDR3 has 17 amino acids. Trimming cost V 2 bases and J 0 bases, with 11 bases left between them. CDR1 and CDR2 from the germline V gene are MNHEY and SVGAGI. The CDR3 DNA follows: TGTGCCAGCAGTTACACTTTCCAGAGCTCTGGGGCCAACGTCCTGACTTTC. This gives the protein CASSYTFQSSGANVLTF.

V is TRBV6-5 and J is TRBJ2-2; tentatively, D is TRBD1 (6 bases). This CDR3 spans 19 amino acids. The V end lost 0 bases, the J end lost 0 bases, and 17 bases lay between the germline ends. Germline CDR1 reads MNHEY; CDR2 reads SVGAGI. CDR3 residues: CASSYSGHRTFANTGELFF. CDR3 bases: TGTGCCAGCAGTTACTCGGGACACCGAACGTTCGCGAACACCGGGGAGCTGTTTTTT.

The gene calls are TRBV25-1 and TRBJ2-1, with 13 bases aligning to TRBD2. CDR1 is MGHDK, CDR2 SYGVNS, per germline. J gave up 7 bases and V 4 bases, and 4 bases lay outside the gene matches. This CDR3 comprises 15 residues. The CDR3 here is CASSGWTSGRNEQFF. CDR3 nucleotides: TGTGCCAGCAGTGGGTGGACTAGCGGGAGAAATGAGCAGTTCTTC. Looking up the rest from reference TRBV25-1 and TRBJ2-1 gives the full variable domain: EADIYQTPRYLVIGTGKKITLECSQTMGHDKMYWYQQDPGMELHLIHYSYGVNSTEKGDLSSESTVSRIRTEHFPLTLESARPSHTSQYLCASSGWTSGRNEQFFGPGTRLTVL.

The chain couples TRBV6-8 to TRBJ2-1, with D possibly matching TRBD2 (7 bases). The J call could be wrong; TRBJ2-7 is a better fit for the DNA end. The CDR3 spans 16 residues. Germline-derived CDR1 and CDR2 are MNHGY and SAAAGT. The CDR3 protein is CASTGRGGADTETQYF. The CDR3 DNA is TGTGCCAGCACGGGGCGAGGGGGGGCAGACACAGAGACGCAGTACTTC.

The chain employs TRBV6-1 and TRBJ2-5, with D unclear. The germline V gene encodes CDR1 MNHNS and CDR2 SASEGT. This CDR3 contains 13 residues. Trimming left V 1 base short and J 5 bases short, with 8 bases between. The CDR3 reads CASSEEPHETQYF. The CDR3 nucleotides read TGTGCCAGCAGTGAAGAGCCCCATGAGACCCAGTACTTC.

The CDR3: CASSSQAGGSWTVYEQYF. In DNA, the CDR3 is TGTGCCAGCAGTTCCCAAGCAGGGGGGAGCTGGACCGTTTACGAGCAGTACTTC. The rearrangement links TRBV12-3 or TRBV12-4 to TRBJ2-5; weak D call: TRBD1 (7 bases). The end of the DNA aligns better with TRBJ2-7, so the J call may be wrong. The CDR3 is 18 amino acids.

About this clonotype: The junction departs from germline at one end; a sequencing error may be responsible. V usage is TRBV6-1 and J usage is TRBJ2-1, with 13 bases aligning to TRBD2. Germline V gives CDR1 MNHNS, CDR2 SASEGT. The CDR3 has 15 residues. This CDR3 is CASRGTSGNLGEQFF. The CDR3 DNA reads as TGTGCCAGCAGGGGGACTAGCGGGAATTTGGGGGAGCAGTTTTTC.

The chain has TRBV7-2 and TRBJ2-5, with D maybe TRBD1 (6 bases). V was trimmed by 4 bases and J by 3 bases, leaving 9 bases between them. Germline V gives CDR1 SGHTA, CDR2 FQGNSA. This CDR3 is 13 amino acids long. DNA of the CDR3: TGTGCCAGCAGCTCCGGGACAAAAGAGACCCAGTACTTC. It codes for CASSSGTKETQYF.

The CDR3 spells CASSPPGTRGEVRTQYF. CDR3 bases: TGTGCCAGCAGTCCGCCTGGGACTAGGGGGGAGGTCAGGACCCAGTACTTC. The genes are TRBV6-1 and TRBJ2-1; 8 nucleotides match TRBD2. The tail of the sequence fits TRBJ2-5 better, so the J call may be wrong. CDR1 is MNHNS, CDR2 SASEGT, per germline. This CDR3 contains 17 residues.

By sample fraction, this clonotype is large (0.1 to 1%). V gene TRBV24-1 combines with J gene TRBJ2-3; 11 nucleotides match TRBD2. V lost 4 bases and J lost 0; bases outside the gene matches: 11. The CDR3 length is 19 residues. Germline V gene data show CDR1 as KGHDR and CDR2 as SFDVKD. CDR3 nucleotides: TGTGCCACCAGTGACCCCCTTTGGTCTAGCGGGGGGAGCACAGATACGCAGTATTTT. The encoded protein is CATSDPLWSSGGSTDTQYF.